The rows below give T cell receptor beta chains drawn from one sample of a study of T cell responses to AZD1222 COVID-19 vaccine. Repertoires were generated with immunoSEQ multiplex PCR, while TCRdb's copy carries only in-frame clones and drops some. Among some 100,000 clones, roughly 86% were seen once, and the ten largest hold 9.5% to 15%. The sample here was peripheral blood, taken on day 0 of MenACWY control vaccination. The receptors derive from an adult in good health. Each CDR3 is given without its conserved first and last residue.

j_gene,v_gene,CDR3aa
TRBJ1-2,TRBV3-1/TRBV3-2,ASSQAAVGRGYT
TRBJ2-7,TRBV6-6,ASSYSTPGLLYEQY
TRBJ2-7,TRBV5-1,ASSPGGGTSSYEQY
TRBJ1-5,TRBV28,ASRRSGQGSPQH
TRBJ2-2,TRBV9,ASSVGQGTNTGELF
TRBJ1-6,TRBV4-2,ASSRSERGNSPLH
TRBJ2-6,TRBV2,ASSDGYILTGANVLT
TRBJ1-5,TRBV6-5,ASGTGDNQPQH
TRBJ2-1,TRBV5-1,ASSLAPSTIEQF
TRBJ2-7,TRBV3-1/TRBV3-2,ASSQEGSKGAELSYEQY
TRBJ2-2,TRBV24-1,ATSDPSLGRSTGELF
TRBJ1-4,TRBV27,ASSRGLNEKLF
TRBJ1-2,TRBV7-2,ASSQSGANYGYT
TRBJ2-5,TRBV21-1,ASSNEERRSAGGKETQY
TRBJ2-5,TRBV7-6,ASSSPASGQETQY
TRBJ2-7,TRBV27,ASSIGQGAYEQY
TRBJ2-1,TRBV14,ATHRTSSYNEQF
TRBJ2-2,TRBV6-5,ASRYLTGVGGELF
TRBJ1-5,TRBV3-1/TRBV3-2,ASSQDRGNQPQH
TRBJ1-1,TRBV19,ASSILVSTEAF
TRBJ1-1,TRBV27,ASSLGRGAEAF
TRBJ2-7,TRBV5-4,ASSRGWDPADEQY
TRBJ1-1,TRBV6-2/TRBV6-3,ASSYRGGDMNTEAF
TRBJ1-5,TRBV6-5,ASRGAYSNQPQH
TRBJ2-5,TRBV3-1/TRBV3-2,ASSPQLSGERGETQY
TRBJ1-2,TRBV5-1,ASSFGSLYGYT
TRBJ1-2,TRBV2,ASVLRRVPNYGYT
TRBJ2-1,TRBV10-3,AMSGLAVDNEQF
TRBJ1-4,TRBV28,ASSPLRAENEKLF
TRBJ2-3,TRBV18,ASSPQQNTDTQY
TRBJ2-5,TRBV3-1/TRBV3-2,ASSQESLNQETQY
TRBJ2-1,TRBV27,ASRTLVLSSYNEQF
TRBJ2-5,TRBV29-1,SVRDRVAETQY
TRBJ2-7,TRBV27,ASSLKAPYEQY
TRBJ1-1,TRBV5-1,ASSNDRGPRNTEAF
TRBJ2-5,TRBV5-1,ASSANTGPQETQY
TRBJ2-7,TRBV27,ASSSPGRSYEQY
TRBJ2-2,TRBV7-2,ASSLQGGAGGGELF
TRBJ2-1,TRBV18,ASSRDSGGAVNEQF